The sequence of this T cell receptor (beta chain) was determined in a study of shared clonotypes between healthy human individuals. Turning to the study itself: Each donor had three CD4 naive, three CD4 memory, two CD8 naive and one CD8 memory plate.

Over several immunoSEQ plates, each subset's genomic DNA was distributed in even portions. This table comes from immunoSEQ multiplex PCR, and its TCRdb copy is limited to in-frame clones, with some not included. The repertoire includes some 1.4 million clones, roughly 95% of them detected once, and over 1% sits in the top ten. Study-level points and caveats: Sequencing depth was a factor that was expected to affect clonotype sharing among donors.

Concerning this clone: Its specificity is not known.

The V gene lost 8 bases and the J gene lost 4 bases, with 16 bases spanning the gap. There are 14 residues in the CDR3. Germline CDR1 and CDR2: LNHDA and SQIVND (reference sequence). The TCR originated in a man aged 30 to 39 in good health. The chain combines TRBV19 with TRBJ2-3; D perhaps matches TRBD2 (6 bases). The sample comprised naive CD4+ T cells sorted from blood. The subset here: CD45RA+ positively selected. CDR3 loop: CASERRGGADTQYF. The CDR3 nucleotides are TGTGCCAGTGAGAGGAGGGGAGGCGCAGATACGCAGTATTTT.